This TCR beta chain came from a study of T cells in Graves' hyperthyroidism and ophthalmopathy. Overall study results and limits: Onset of ophthalmopathy came a median about 6.5 months after the model predicted it.

Stability of Graves' hyperthyroidism was defined as absent ophthalmopathy progression within 18 months. CDR1 and CDR2 (germline): LGHDT, YNNKEL (reference sequence). The V and J ends lost 4 bases and 7 bases respectively, with 19 bases between them. The CDR3 length is 15 residues. Template material for amplifying TCR beta CDR3 regions consisted of RNA transcripts. HTBI primers were employed in a first-round RT-PCR of the TCR CDR3. TCRdb reprocessed the multiplex PCR reads with MiXCR, giving one entry per CDR3 protein. The sample has approximately 330,000 distinct CDR3 sequences; about 20% are singletons. In regard to this clonotype: Its cognate antigen is unknown.

This chain links TRBV3-1 with TRBJ2-5; the D gene is possibly TRBD2 (7 bases). The sample consisted of blood. This TCR was sampled from a woman aged 50 to 60 with Graves' hyperthyroidism. In DNA form, the CDR3 reads TGTGCCAGCAGCCCCCTCGGGGGGCCAGCAGGGACCCAGTACTTC. Encoded protein: CASSPLGGPAGTQYF.